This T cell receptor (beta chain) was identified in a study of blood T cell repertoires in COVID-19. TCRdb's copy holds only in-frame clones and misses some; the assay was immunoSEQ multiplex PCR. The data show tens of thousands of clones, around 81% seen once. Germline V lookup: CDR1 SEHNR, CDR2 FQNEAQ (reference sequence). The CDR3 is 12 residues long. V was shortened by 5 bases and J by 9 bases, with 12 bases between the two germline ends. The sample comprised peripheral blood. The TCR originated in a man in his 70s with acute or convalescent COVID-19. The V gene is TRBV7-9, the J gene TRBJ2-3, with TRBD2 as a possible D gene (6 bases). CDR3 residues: CASSPGLSTQYF. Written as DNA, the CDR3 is TGTGCCAGCAGCCCCGGACTATCAACGCAGTATTTT.